This T cell receptor beta chain was captured in a study of blood T cell repertoires in COVID-19 (dated by TCRdb to the early 2020s). In the study overall: The collaborator samples originated in the United States, Italy and Spain and spanned the acute and convalescent phases of COVID-19. The material from the prospective study consisted of cDNA or gDNA derived from T cells, B-cell-depleted T cells, or PBMCs. The repertoires were released in a freely available public database meant as a resource for research on the immune response to SARS-CoV-2. Deeply sampled blood TCRbeta repertoires from subjects exposed to, actively infected with, or recovered from COVID-19 were included in the dataset. Samples came from the ongoing ImmuneRACE study (first 160 participants) plus 1,254 subjects from 6 global collaborators. Nearly every sample came with metadata listing a de-identified subject ID, COVID-19 status, age in years and sex. Where available, HLA class I and class II types were obtained from metadata supplied by the sample provider rather than from assay-based typing.

At one collaborating source in Seattle, patients were enrolled during active infection and were followed longitudinally through the course of disease. Collaborating institutions collected whole blood in K2EDTA tubes following their own protocols. For TCRbeta analysis, collaborators shipped samples in one of three forms: frozen whole blood, isolated PBMCs, or DNA extracted from either of those sample types. The germline V gene specifies MDHEN as CDR1 and SYDVKM as CDR2. The trim is 5 bases for V and 0 bases for J, with a gap of 13 bases between the germline ends. From the cysteine up to the phenylalanine, the CDR3 has a length of 15 residues. Only the CDR3 part of the read is kept: 45 bases, read in frame from the first base. General conclusions and limits of the study: The amount of clinical and demographic metadata varied by source and participant and was provided uncurated.

TCRbeta CDR3 regions were amplified from genomic DNA using the immunoSEQ Assay, a bias-controlled multiplex PCR. From the authors' description of their analysis: The number of nucleated cells in each sample was estimated by amplification of reference gene primers within the assay. To quantify the absolute abundance of each unique TCRbeta CDR3 rearrangement, sequence reads were collapsed and filtered. For each sample, productive Simpson clonality was calculated as the square root of Simpson's diversity index across productive rearrangements. TCRdb obtained this table from immuneACCESS and retained in-frame rearrangements with V and J assigned. These tables miss some clones; where compared with another copy, unresolved V genes account for less than half of the shortfall, and the remainder is unexplained. The V and J calls and clone size were taken over from that table, and D and trimming were inferred from the DNA. The sample yields around 250,000 clones; about 83% were counted once. Approximately 6% of the sample lies in the top ten.

On this clone itself: Its antigen is not yet known. There are no base qualities to consult, and no much larger clone falls within one base.

The receptor's source is an elderly woman with COVID-19, enrolled during active disease. The receptor chain draws on TRBV28 and TRBJ1-1; TRBD1 is a weak D gene call, 5 bases matching. The source material was peripheral blood. The DNA sequence follows: TGTGCCAGCAGTCCTGTACAGGCTATGAACACTGAAGCTTTCTTT. This gives the protein CASSPVQAMNTEAFF.